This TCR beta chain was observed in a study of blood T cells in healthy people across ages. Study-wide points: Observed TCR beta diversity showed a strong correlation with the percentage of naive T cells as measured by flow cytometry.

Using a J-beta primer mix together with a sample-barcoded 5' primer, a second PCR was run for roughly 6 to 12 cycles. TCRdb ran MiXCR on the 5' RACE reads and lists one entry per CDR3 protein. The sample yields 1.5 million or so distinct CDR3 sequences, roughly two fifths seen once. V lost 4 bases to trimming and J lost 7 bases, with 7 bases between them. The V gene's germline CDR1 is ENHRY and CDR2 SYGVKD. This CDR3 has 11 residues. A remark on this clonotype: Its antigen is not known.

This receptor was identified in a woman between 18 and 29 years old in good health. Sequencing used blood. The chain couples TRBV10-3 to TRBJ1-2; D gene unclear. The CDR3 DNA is TGTGCCATCAGTGTCGAGGGTGGCTACACCTTC. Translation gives CAISVEGGYTF.